The 25 T cell receptor beta chains given below trace back to one sample, sequenced in a study of OX40 agonist ivuxolimab in advanced cancers. Libraries came from the immunoSEQ multiplex PCR assay. This is the immuneACCESS table as TCRdb keeps it, with only in-frame sequences that have V and J called. A part of the clones is gone; compared with another copy, unresolved V genes explain less than half, and the rest is unexplained. The sample contains 73,000 or so clones, 80% to 85% of them found a single time. The ten largest clones represent approximately 0.38% of the sample. The sample here was CD4+ or CD8+ T cells sorted from blood, taken in a trial of the OX40 agonist ivuxolimab. The receptors derive from an adult with an advanced solid tumor such as melanoma, head and neck, liver or kidney cancer.

A word on this clone: This specimen includes other DNA sequences encoding the same CDR3. The chain couples TRBV6-1 to TRBJ2-7; weak D call: TRBD2 (5 bases). The CDR3 has 15 amino acids. Trimming left V 7 bases short and J 0 bases short, with 16 bases between. Per germline, CDR1 MNHNS and CDR2 SASEGT. Written as DNA, the CDR3 is TGTGCCAGCACCCGAGGAGGCGGAAACTCCTACGAGCAGTACTTC. Translated, it gives CASTRGGGNSYEQYF.

The CDR3 DNA is TGTGCCAGCAGCCTTGGGGGGTGGCAAGAGACCCAGTACTTC. Translating gives CASSLGGWQETQYF. V usage is TRBV7-2 and J usage is TRBJ2-5, with D perhaps matching TRBD2 (6 bases). Germline CDR1 reads SGHTA; CDR2 reads FQGNSA. The CDR3 consists of 14 residues. Trimming took 5 bases from V and 2 from J, leaving 12 bases between them.

The V call is TRBV27, the J call TRBJ1-2; D may be TRBD1 (5 bases). Trimming took 8 bases from V and 4 from J, leaving 20 bases between them. Germline V CDR1 and CDR2: MNHEY, SMNVEV (reference sequence). This CDR3 contains 15 residues. The CDR3 sequence is CASRNSGEGGYGYTF. CDR3 in DNA: TGTGCCAGCCGAAACTCGGGGGAGGGAGGCTATGGCTACACCTTC.

The gene calls are TRBV5-1 and TRBJ1-3, with D unclear. CDR3 length: 15 amino acids. V was shortened by 1 base and J by 4 bases, with 12 bases between the two germline ends. The V gene's germline CDR1 is SGHRS and CDR2 YFSETQ. The CDR3 nucleotides are TGCGCCAGCAGCTTGATAGGGTCGGGAGGAAACACCATATATTTT. This translates into CASSLIGSGGNTIYF.

This clone was found a few times. The chain links TRBV30 to TRBJ2-7; tentative D call: TRBD1 (5 bases). This CDR3 region has 15 residues. Germline V gene lookup returns CDR1 GTSNPN and CDR2 SVGIG (reference sequence). Trimming pared 2 bases from V and 7 bases from J, leaving 21 bases between. The CDR3, as DNA: TGTGCCTGGAGTCCAGAACTTCAGGGTTGGAAAGAGCAGTACTTC. It is translated as CAWSPELQGWKEQYF. Full variable domain (missing parts from reference TRBV30 and TRBJ2-7): SQTIHQWPATLVQPVGSPLSLECTVEGTSNPNLYWYRQAAGRGLQLLFYSVGIGQISSEVPQNLSASRPQDRQFILSSKKLLLSDSGFYLCAWSPELQGWKEQYFGPGTRLTVT.

The chain is built from TRBV5-1 and TRBJ2-3; 9 nucleotides line up with TRBD1. With 1 base clipped from V and 3 bases from J, the junction kept 6 bases outside the gene matches. The germline V gene encodes CDR1 SGHRS and CDR2 YFSETQ. The length of the CDR3 is 16 residues. The CDR3 nucleotides are TGCGCCAGCAGCTTGTGGCCGGGACAGGGAACAGATACGCAGTATTTT. Its protein product is CASSLWPGQGTDTQYF.

V is TRBV9 and J is TRBJ2-2; D is undetermined. Germline V gene sequence: CDR1 SGDLS, CDR2 YYNGEE. This CDR3 has 14 residues. V lost 0 bases, J lost 0 bases, and 3 bases lay in between. CDR3 in amino acids: CASSVVANTGELFF. The CDR3 bases are TGTGCCAGCAGCGTAGTGGCGAACACCGGGGAGCTGTTTTTT.

The V gene is TRBV30, the J gene TRBJ2-2; 9 bases map to TRBD2. Germline CDR1 GTSNPN, CDR2 SVGIG (reference sequence). Trimming at V came to 2 bases and at J to 8 bases, leaving 6 bases not matched to a gene. The CDR3 length is 14 residues. DNA for the CDR3: TGTGCCTGGAGTTCGGGACTAGCCGGAGGGGAGCTGTTTTTT. It translates to CAWSSGLAGGELFF. The full variable domain, completed using reference TRBV30 and TRBJ2-2, is SQTIHQWPATLVQPVGSPLSLECTVEGTSNPNLYWYRQAAGRGLQLLFYSVGIGQISSEVPQNLSASRPQDRQFILSSKKLLLSDSGFYLCAWSSGLAGGELFFGEGSRLTVL.

This clone was counted a few times. The J gene is TRBJ2-1, the V gene TRBV30; D possibly corresponds to TRBD2 (6 bases). The CDR3 totals 14 residues. V shed 5 bases and J shed 5 bases, with 16 bases lying between them. CDR1 and CDR2 from the germline V gene are GTSNPN and SVGIG (reference sequence). The CDR3, as DNA: TGTGCCTGGGCCCGGGACCGGAGGGACAATGAGCAGTTCTTC. The encoded protein is CAWARDRRDNEQFF.

V is TRBV2 and J is TRBJ2-1; 9 nucleotides match TRBD2. With 5 bases clipped from V and 3 bases from J, the junction kept 5 bases outside the gene matches. CDR3 length: 15 amino acids. Germline loops: CDR1 SNHLY, CDR2 FYNNEI. CDR3 DNA: TGTGCCAGCAGTAAGAGCGGGGGGCACTACAATGAGCAGTTCTTC. As protein: CASSKSGGHYNEQFF.

The chain is built from TRBV2 and TRBJ2-2; no clear D. The V gene's germline CDR1 is SNHLY and CDR2 FYNNEI. The CDR3 runs 13 residues. Trimming stripped 7 bases from V and 0 bases from J, with 6 bases between. CDR3 loop: CASTRANTGELFF. The CDR3 DNA is TGTGCCAGCACAAGGGCGAACACCGGGGAGCTGTTTTTT.

The chain uses TRBV28 and TRBJ1-2; unclear D gene. Deletions cut 6 bases from V and 4 bases from J, with 12 bases between. Germline CDR1 is MDHEN and CDR2 is SYDVKM. The CDR3 is made up of 13 amino acids. The CDR3 coding sequence is TGTGCCAGCAGGTCCAGTGAAACCTATGGCTACACCTTC. Translation: CASRSSETYGYTF.

This chain connects TRBV4-1 to TRBJ1-2, with D tentatively TRBD1 (5 bases). Germline V gene sequence: CDR1 MGHRA, CDR2 YSYEKL. V dropped 3 bases and J dropped 4 bases, with 15 bases sitting between them. The CDR3 is 15 residues long. CDR3 coding DNA: TGCGCCAGCAGCCAGGGGGTCCGGGTCTTCTATGGCTACACCTTC. The encoded protein is CASSQGVRVFYGYTF.

This clone was seen more than once but under ten times. The chain carries TRBV28 and TRBJ2-7; no clear D. The germline CDR1 and CDR2 sequences are MDHEN and SYDVKM. The V gene lost 3 bases and the J gene lost 0 bases, with 9 bases spanning the gap. There are 14 residues in the CDR3. The CDR3 loop is CASSLTSISYEQYF. In nucleotides, the CDR3 is TGTGCCAGCAGTTTGACGTCCATCTCCTACGAGCAGTACTTC.

The chain couples TRBV18 to TRBJ1-2, with TRBD1 matching over 7 bases. Germline values: CDR1 KGHSH, CDR2 LQKENI. The V and J ends lost 3 bases and 6 bases, in that order; junction bases with no gene match: 10. The CDR3 is 15 residues long. The CDR3 DNA sequence: TGTGCCAGCTCACCGACCACGGACAGGTTCAATGGCTACACCTTC. It translates to CASSPTTDRFNGYTF.

This clone appeared once. The V and J genes are TRBV19 and TRBJ2-3; maybe TRBD1 (6 bases). In germline, CDR1 is LNHDA, CDR2 SQIVND (reference sequence). The V end lost 5 bases, the J end lost 4 bases, and 16 bases lay between the germline ends. The CDR3 is 15 amino acids. CDR3 residues: CASSPAPGAADTQYF. The CDR3 region has the DNA TGTGCCAGTAGTCCCGCCCCAGGGGCGGCAGATACGCAGTATTTT.

This clone has more than one count but fewer than ten. The chain carries TRBV27 and TRBJ1-6; D might be TRBD1 (6 bases). This CDR3 is built from 16 residues. The germline V and J ends were trimmed by 5 bases and 7 bases, with 18 bases remaining between them. Germline CDR1 is MNHEY and CDR2 is SMNVEV (reference sequence). The CDR3 is CASSRTDRPRNSPLHF. Here the CDR3 DNA reads TGTGCCAGCAGTCGAACTGACAGGCCCCGGAATTCACCCCTCCACTTT.

V is TRBV7-2 and J is TRBJ2-5; D gene uncertain. V gave up 5 bases and J gave up 5 bases, with 9 bases separating them. This CDR3 region has 12 residues. Germline CDR1 is SGHTA and CDR2 is FQGNSA. The chain's CDR3 is CASSQARETQYF. Written as DNA, the CDR3 is TGTGCCAGCAGCCAAGCACGGGAGACCCAGTACTTC.

J is TRBJ2-7 and V is TRBV5-1; D may be TRBD1 (5 bases). V shed 0 bases and J shed 1 base, with 23 bases lying between them. This CDR3 has 19 amino acids. Germline V gene sequence: CDR1 SGHRS, CDR2 YFSETQ. The CDR3 nucleotides read TGCGCCAGCAGCTTGGGCCGGAAGGGCCAGGGTCTGTCGTCCTACGAGCAGTACTTC. It codes for CASSLGRKGQGLSSYEQYF.

This chain connects TRBV18 to TRBJ2-2, with D possibly matching TRBD1 (6 bases). CDR1 and CDR2 from the germline V gene are KGHSH and LQKENI. The CDR3 sequence is 15 residues long. The V and J ends lost 3 bases and 4 bases respectively, with 12 bases between them. As DNA, the CDR3 is TGTGCCAGCTCACCCAAGACAGGCCCCACCGGGGAGCTGTTTTTT. Protein sequence: CASSPKTGPTGELFF.

The CDR3 protein is CASSLAVPNTGELFF. DNA for the CDR3: TGCGCCAGCAGCTTGGCGGTCCCGAACACCGGGGAGCTGTTTTTT. V usage is TRBV5-1 and J usage is TRBJ2-2; D is undetermined. Deletions cut 0 bases from V and 0 bases from J, with 6 bases between. The germline CDR1 and CDR2 sequences are SGHRS and YFSETQ. This CDR3 is built from 15 residues.

The V call is TRBV10-3, the J call TRBJ2-7; 8 bases agree with TRBD2. Trimming at V came to 0 bases and at J to 6 bases, leaving 10 bases not matched to a gene. This CDR3 spans 16 amino acids. CDR1 is ENHRY and CDR2 is SYGVKD in the germline V gene. The CDR3 spells CAISESPIAGITEQYF. DNA for the CDR3: TGTGCCATCAGTGAGTCCCCCATAGCGGGAATCACCGAGCAGTACTTC.

The rearrangement uses TRBV7-2 and TRBJ2-7, with 10 positions matching TRBD2. J gave up 3 bases and V 2 bases, and 4 bases lay outside the gene matches. This CDR3 is 15 amino acids long. Germline CDR1 and CDR2: SGHTA and FQGNSA. The CDR3 coding sequence is TGTGCCAGCAGCTTACGAGCGGGAGGGAACTACGAGCAGTACTTC. It codes for CASSLRAGGNYEQYF.

The chain links TRBV11-2 to TRBJ2-3; 9 nucleotides match TRBD2. The germline V gene encodes CDR1 SGHAT and CDR2 FQNNGV. This CDR3 contains 18 residues. J was trimmed by 8 bases and V by 5 bases; bases with no gene match: 20. The CDR3 DNA reads as TGTGCCAGCAGCCCCCGTGTTGGAGCGGGGGGCTCCACCATTACGCAGTATTTT. As protein: CASSPRVGAGGSTITQYF.

V and J are TRBV6-6 and TRBJ1-1; TRBD1 matches at 8 bases. Germline V gives CDR1 MNHNY, CDR2 SVGAGI (reference sequence). CDR3 length: 13 residues. The trim removed 6 bases at V and 7 bases at J, leaving 7 bases unmatched. The CDR3 coding sequence is TGTGCCAGCAGGAAGGGACAGGCTTATGAAGCTTTCTTT. Protein sequence: CASRKGQAYEAFF.